A selection of T cell receptor beta chains follows, all from one sample in a study of Ad26.COV2.S vaccination and SARS-CoV-2 variants. The method was immunoSEQ multiplex PCR; TCRdb's version includes in-frame clones alone and lacks a portion of them. The table records about 460,000 clones, roughly nine tenths of them present only once. Specimen: peripheral blood, collected in a trial of Ad26.COV2.S vaccine versus placebo. The receptor set was obtained from a person between 18 and 60 years old who received the Ad26.COV2.S COVID-19 vaccine or a placebo. Both conserved end residues are part of each CDR3.

>13|TRBV2
CASNLQGNTEAFF
>13|TRBV25-1
CASSPTGPYEQYF
>15|TRBV6-5
CASSRNRDSTYEQYF
>13|TRBV29-1
CSVDRQGDYGYTF
>15|TRBV9
CASSVGLAPTYEQYF
>15|TRBV7-2
CASSLGSHERGKLFF
>14|TRBV15
CATSRGGTGNVYTF
>14|TRBV5-1
CASSLSGEIYEQYF
>15|TRBV10-2
CASSELGLAKNIQYF
>16|TRBV5-1
CASQLPLGGSPGEQYF
>14|TRBV24-1
CATSDLDVRYEQYF
>13|TRBV11-2
CASSGLRNTEAFF
>15|TRBV27
CASKTLQGLGSPLHF
>13|TRBV18
CASSPGGKQEAFF
>15|TRBV19
CASSEQGISGNTIYF
>16|TRBV19
CASIPSTGAVATEAFF
>14|TRBV9
CASSAREGNSPLHF
>18|TRBV5-4
CASSLAGPLTGRKNQAFF
>15|TRBV15
CATSRAAGGHNEQFF
>13|TRBV7-6
CASSFSENQPQHF
>14|TRBV27
CASSRDRGGYEQYF
>15|TRBV9
CASSGGQELNEKLFF